This entry concerns a single T cell receptor beta chain. The antigen is undetermined. This entry belongs to a study of T cells in Graves' hyperthyroidism and ophthalmopathy. Amplification of TCR beta CDR3 regions used RNA as the template. First-round RT-PCR targeting the TCR CDR3 was performed with the HTBI primer set. TCRdb reanalysed the multiplex PCR reads using MiXCR and keeps one entry per CDR3 protein. This sample yields approximately 700,000 distinct CDR3 sequences, of which 45% are seen a single time; 6.5% to 9% belongs to the top ten. Study-level findings and limits: In validation, the model predicted ophthalmopathy. These predictions came a median 6.5 months before onset. The blood repertoire included most of the expanded thyroid clonotypes above 0.001. Separating ophthalmopathy from stable hyperthyroidism was achieved by a 13 V-J model.

Sequenced: peripheral blood or thyroid tissue (not recorded which). The TCR was taken from an adult man with Graves' disease, either hyperthyroidism or ophthalmopathy (not recorded which).

The DNA for the CDR3 is TGTGCCATCAGTGTTAGGGGCGAGCAGTACTTC. Residues: CAISVRGEQYF. This chain connects TRBV10-3 to TRBJ2-7; D is perhaps TRBD1 (5 bases). Trimming took off 4 bases at V and 6 bases at J, with 7 bases between the two ends. Germline V gene sequence: CDR1 ENHRY, CDR2 SYGVKD. This CDR3 has 11 amino acids.